This passage covers 28 T cell receptor beta chains from one sample sequenced in a study of shared clonotypes between healthy human individuals. Generated by immunoSEQ multiplex PCR, the TCRdb table keeps only in-frame clones and is missing some. This sample has about 1 million clones, with about 80% found just once. The sequencing sample was made of memory CD4+ T cells sorted from blood. Subset of the sample: CD45RA-negative fraction. These receptor sequences come from a man aged 18 to 30 in good health.

This chain uses TRBV5-5 with TRBJ2-7; 12 bases align to TRBD1. The CDR3 loop spans 18 amino acids. Germline loops: CDR1 SGHKS, CDR2 YYEKEE (reference sequence). V lost 0 bases to trimming and J lost 6 bases; unmatched junction nucleotides: 13. The CDR3 DNA follows: TGTGCCAGCAGCTTGGTACCTGCCGGGACAGGGGGCTCCGGCGAGCAGTACTTC. It codes for CASSLVPAGTGGSGEQYF.

This clone was seen once. CDR3 DNA sequence: TGTGCCAGCAGTGCCAACAGGGGGTCCAAAGAGACCCAGTACTTC. This gives the protein CASSANRGSKETQYF. The chain is built from TRBV2 and TRBJ2-5, with 8 positions matching TRBD1. CDR3 size: 15 residues. Germline V gene data show CDR1 as SNHLY and CDR2 as FYNNEI. The J segment lost 3 bases and the V segment lost 4 bases, leaving 7 bases of the junction unmatched.

The CDR3 reads CATSRQLMNTEAFF. DNA of the CDR3: TGTGCCACCAGCCGGCAGCTTATGAACACTGAAGCTTTCTTT. This sequence joins TRBV15 and TRBJ1-1, with D hard to call. Germline CDR1 and CDR2: LNHNV and YYDKDF (reference sequence). Trimming shortened V by 5 bases and J by 0 bases, and 10 bases separated the two germline ends. The CDR3 spans 14 residues.

Only a few counts were recorded for this clone. The genes are TRBV30 and TRBJ1-2; D remains ambiguous. This CDR3 comprises 11 residues. With 7 bases removed from V and 5 bases from J, the gap between germline ends came to 11 bases. Germline V gene lookup returns CDR1 GTSNPN and CDR2 SVGIG (reference sequence). The CDR3 region is CALRPGYGYTF. CDR3 nucleotide sequence: TGTGCCTTGAGACCAGGATATGGCTACACCTTC. Based on the CDR3 plus reference TRBV30 and TRBJ1-2, the full variable domain is SQTIHQWPATLVQPVGSPLSLECTVEGTSNPNLYWYRQAAGRGLQLLFYSVGIGQISSEVPQNLSASRPQDRQFILSSKKLLLSDSGFYLCALRPGYGYTFGSGTRLTVV.

The gene calls are TRBV7-3 and TRBJ1-5, with TRBD1 as a possible D gene (5 bases). V dropped 5 bases and J dropped 7 bases, with 15 bases sitting between them. Germline V CDR1 and CDR2: SGHTA, FQGTGA. The CDR3 runs to 14 residues. DNA for the CDR3: TGTGCCAGCAGCCCGCCGGGGGAGGGGCAGCCCCAGCATTTT. Translated: CASSPPGEGQPQHF.

The CDR3 coding sequence is TGTGCCAGCAGTGCCGGACTAGCGGGGGGGAGCAATGAGCAGTTCTTC. Encoded protein: CASSAGLAGGSNEQFF. The rearrangement uses TRBV25-1 and TRBJ2-1, with TRBD2 matching over 15 bases. The CDR3 covers 16 residues. Germline CDR1 reads MGHDK; CDR2 reads SYGVNS. Losses at the gene ends were 4 bases for V and 6 bases for J; bases not matched to a gene: 4.

With regard to this clone: The sample carries other DNA sequences with the same CDR3. The chain combines TRBV28 with TRBJ2-2, with a tentative D call TRBD2 (6 bases). The germline V gene encodes CDR1 MDHEN and CDR2 SYDVKM. The V and J ends lost 4 bases and 2 bases respectively, with 14 bases between them. This CDR3 spans 16 amino acids. The DNA of the CDR3 is TGTGCCAGCAGTTCTCCCGGGACTGGCAACACCGGGGAGCTGTTTTTT. It is translated as CASSSPGTGNTGELFF.

The chain couples TRBV6-1 to TRBJ1-2, with D possibly being TRBD1 (5 bases). Germline assignment: CDR1 MNHNS and CDR2 SASEGT. Trimming left V 8 bases short and J 5 bases short, with 15 bases between. CDR3 size: 13 residues. CDR3 bases: TGTGCCAGCCGAATGACAGTTTTTTATGGCTACACCTTC. Its protein is CASRMTVFYGYTF.

The gene calls are TRBV5-6 and TRBJ1-5; D not resolved. Trimming removed 4 bases at V and 1 base at J, with 9 bases between. This CDR3 region has 14 residues. Germline V gives CDR1 SGHDT, CDR2 YYEEEE. The CDR3 loop is CASSLLRSNQPQHF. Written as DNA, the CDR3 is TGTGCCAGCAGCCTCCTTAGGAGCAATCAGCCCCAGCATTTT.

The table lists this clone with a count of one. Compared with germline, one end of the junction differs, possibly owing to a read error. Other DNA sequences from this sample encode an identical CDR3 as well. The V and J genes are TRBV25-1 and TRBJ1-6; D unclear. Germline CDR1 is MGHDK and CDR2 is SYGVNS. The CDR3 is made up of 14 amino acids. The CDR3 DNA reads as TGTGCCAGCAGTCTGGTGGGCGGTAACTCACCCCTCCATTTT. This sequence encodes CASSLVGGNSPLHF.

The chain uses TRBV5-1 and TRBJ2-1; 8 nucleotides line up with TRBD2. Germline CDR1 is SGHRS and CDR2 is YFSETQ. The CDR3 length is 19 residues. With V trimmed by 1 base and J by 0 bases, 12 bases remained unmatched. This CDR3 reads CASSLTKGSGTYSYNEQFF. CDR3 nucleotides: TGCGCCAGCAGCTTGACCAAAGGTAGCGGGACATACTCCTACAATGAGCAGTTCTTC. The full variable domain, completed using reference TRBV5-1 and TRBJ2-1, is KAGVTQTPRYLIKTRGQQVTLSCSPISGHRSVSWYQQTPGQGLQFLFEYFSETQRNKGNFPGRFSGRQFSNSRSEMNVSTLELGDSALYLCASSLTKGSGTYSYNEQFFGPGTRLTVL.

The chain links TRBV18 to TRBJ1-2; 8 nucleotides agree with TRBD1. The germline CDR1 and CDR2 sequences are KGHSH and LQKENI. After removal of 6 bases from V and 6 bases from J, the junction contained 9 bases not matched to a gene. The CDR3 loop spans 14 amino acids. The CDR3: CASSQDTGGNGYTF. The DNA for the CDR3 is TGTGCCAGCTCGCAAGATACAGGGGGAAATGGCTACACCTTC.

The chain recombines TRBV29-1 with TRBJ1-5; D is perhaps TRBD1 (5 bases). Trimming removed 4 bases at V and 6 bases at J, with 13 bases between. The CDR3 is 13 amino acids. CDR1 is SQVTM, CDR2 ANQGSEA, per germline. This CDR3 is CSVVAGVGQPQHF. The CDR3 nucleotides are TGCAGCGTTGTGGCGGGGGTAGGTCAGCCCCAGCATTTT.

The chain joins TRBV6-5 to TRBJ1-4; TRBD1 is a possible D gene (6 bases). This CDR3 region has 14 residues. Germline CDR1 MNHEY, CDR2 SVGAGI. V gave up 6 bases and J gave up 6 bases, with 14 bases separating them. In DNA form, the CDR3 reads TGTGCCAGCAGGAAGGGGGTCCTGGATGAAAAACTGTTTTTT. Its translation: CASRKGVLDEKLFF.

This sequence joins TRBV2 and TRBJ2-4, with 7 bases that match TRBD1. The CDR3 is 13 amino acids. V was clipped by 9 bases and J by 10 bases; unmatched bases: 12. Germline-derived CDR1 and CDR2 are SNHLY and FYNNEI. The CDR3 nucleotides read TGTGCCAGGGGGACAGCGGCGAAATCGATTCAGTACTTC. It encodes CARGTAAKSIQYF.

Only a few counts were recorded for this clone. The identical CDR3 is also encoded by other nucleotide sequences in the sample. The genes are TRBV7-9 and TRBJ1-1, with 8 nucleotides matching TRBD1. Per germline, CDR1 SEHNR and CDR2 FQNEAQ (reference sequence). V was pared by 5 bases and J by 0 bases, with 2 bases of the junction left unmatched. CDR3 length equals 14 residues. Here the CDR3 reads CASSLGQVNTEAFF. CDR3 DNA: TGTGCCAGCAGCCTGGGACAGGTGAACACTGAAGCTTTCTTT. Based on the CDR3 plus reference TRBV7-9 and TRBJ1-1, the full variable domain is DTGVSQNPRHKITKRGQNVTFRCDPISEHNRLYWYRQTLGQGPEFLTYFQNEAQLEKSRLLSDRFSAERPKGSFSTLEIQRTEQGDSAMYLCASSLGQVNTEAFFGQGTRLTVV.

The chain uses TRBV5-6 and TRBJ2-1; D may be TRBD1 or TRBD2 (5 bases each). V was pared by 4 bases and J by 1 base, with 15 bases between. This CDR3 is 16 amino acids long. CDR1 is SGHDT, CDR2 YYEEEE, per germline. This CDR3 is CASSLLRDGSYNEQFF. In DNA form, the CDR3 reads TGTGCCAGCAGCCTCCTCCGGGACGGATCCTACAATGAGCAGTTCTTC.

About this clone itself: Within the sample, other DNA sequences also encode this same CDR3. The V gene is TRBV6-5, the J gene TRBJ1-5; D remains ambiguous. In germline, CDR1 is MNHEY, CDR2 SVGAGI. The CDR3 is made up of 13 amino acids. V shed 6 bases and J shed 1 base, with 7 bases lying between them. CDR3 in DNA: TGTGCCAGCAGGCTGGGCAGCAATCAGCCCCAGCATTTT. Amino acid sequence: CASRLGSNQPQHF.

The gene calls are TRBV19 and TRBJ2-7; 9 positions agree with TRBD1. Germline-derived CDR1 and CDR2 are LNHDA and SQIVND (reference sequence). The CDR3 extends over 15 amino acids. J was trimmed by 4 bases and V by 2 bases; bases with no gene match: 6. CDR3 DNA: TGTGCCAGTAGTATATCGGGACAGGGAACATACGAGCAGTACTTC. This codes for CASSISGQGTYEQYF.

The genes are TRBV7-9 and TRBJ2-3, with D uncertain. Trimming cost V 6 bases and J 3 bases, with 7 bases left between them. CDR1 is SEHNR, CDR2 FQNEAQ, per germline (reference sequence). The CDR3 has 12 amino acids. The CDR3 loop is CASRPITDTQYF. As DNA, the CDR3 is TGTGCCAGCAGGCCTATTACAGATACGCAGTATTTT.

This clone showed up just a few times. This chain uses TRBV30 with TRBJ1-4; D gene ambiguous. CDR1 and CDR2 (germline): GTSNPN, SVGIG (reference sequence). This CDR3 has 12 residues. V lost 3 bases and J 6 bases, leaving 8 bases between the germline ends. The CDR3 DNA reads TGTGCCTGGAGCGCCCAGGATGAAAAACTGTTTTTT. It encodes CAWSAQDEKLFF.

The J gene is TRBJ2-5, the V gene TRBV4-1; D may be TRBD2 (7 bases). Germline lookup yields CDR1 MGHRA and CDR2 YSYEKL. The CDR3 runs to 20 residues. The V end lost 0 bases, the J end lost 3 bases, and 26 bases lay between the germline ends. The DNA for the CDR3 is TGCGCCAGCAGCCAAGATGCCCCCCCGGGGTTAAGCGGGGACAAAGAGACCCAGTACTTC. It yields the protein CASSQDAPPGLSGDKETQYF.

This chain uses TRBV30 with TRBJ1-2; 10 nucleotides agree with TRBD1. The CDR3 is 13 residues long. From germline, CDR1 is GTSNPN and CDR2 SVGIG (reference sequence). The V gene end was trimmed by 4 bases and the J gene end by 3 bases; junction bases not matched to a gene: 2. The CDR3 DNA reads as TGTGCCTGGAAGGGACAGGGGTACTATGGCTACACCTTC. This gives the protein CAWKGQGYYGYTF.

This rearrangement joins TRBV10-3 to TRBJ2-1, with 10 bases matching TRBD1. The germline V gene has CDR1 ENHRY and CDR2 SYGVKD. J gave up 5 bases and V 10 bases, and 5 bases lay outside the gene matches. CDR3 length equals 13 residues. CDR3 sequence reads: CASRQGANNEQFF. CDR3 DNA sequence: TGTGCCAGCCGACAGGGGGCAAACAATGAGCAGTTCTTC.

V and J are TRBV5-1 and TRBJ2-7; 11 bases are shared with TRBD2. The CDR3 is made up of 17 amino acids. CDR1 and CDR2 (germline): SGHRS, YFSETQ. Germline trimming cut 4 bases from V and 2 bases from J; bases unmatched to any gene: 11. This chain's CDR3 is CASSTGSSGGATYEQYF. CDR3 DNA sequence: TGCGCCAGCAGCACCGGCAGTAGCGGGGGGGCAACCTACGAGCAGTACTTC.

Note on this clone: The identical CDR3 is also encoded by other nucleotide sequences in the sample. V gene TRBV30 combines with J gene TRBJ2-5, with D hard to call. The V and J ends lost 1 base and 1 base respectively, with 7 bases between them. Germline loops: CDR1 GTSNPN, CDR2 SVGIG (reference sequence). The CDR3 is made up of 13 amino acids. The CDR3 nucleotides are TGTGCCTGGAGTGGACTGATCCAAGAGACCCAGTACTTC. It yields the protein CAWSGLIQETQYF.

This rearrangement joins TRBV6-5 to TRBJ2-3, with 9 positions matching TRBD2. The CDR3 contains 13 residues. CDR1 and CDR2 (germline): MNHEY, SVGAGI. V was pared by 6 bases and J by 8 bases, with 6 bases of the junction left unmatched. CDR3 coding DNA: TGTGCCAGCAGGCTGGGCGGGAGGGGTACGCAGTATTTT. This gives the protein CASRLGGRGTQYF.

This sequence joins TRBV7-9 and TRBJ1-2, with no clear D. Looked up from germline, CDR1 is SEHNR and CDR2 is FQNEAQ (reference sequence). This CDR3 contains 12 residues. V was clipped by 5 bases and J by 6 bases, with 10 bases between them. The CDR3 DNA reads as TGTGCCAGCAGCCCCGGACTCAATGGCTACACCTTC. Translating gives CASSPGLNGYTF.